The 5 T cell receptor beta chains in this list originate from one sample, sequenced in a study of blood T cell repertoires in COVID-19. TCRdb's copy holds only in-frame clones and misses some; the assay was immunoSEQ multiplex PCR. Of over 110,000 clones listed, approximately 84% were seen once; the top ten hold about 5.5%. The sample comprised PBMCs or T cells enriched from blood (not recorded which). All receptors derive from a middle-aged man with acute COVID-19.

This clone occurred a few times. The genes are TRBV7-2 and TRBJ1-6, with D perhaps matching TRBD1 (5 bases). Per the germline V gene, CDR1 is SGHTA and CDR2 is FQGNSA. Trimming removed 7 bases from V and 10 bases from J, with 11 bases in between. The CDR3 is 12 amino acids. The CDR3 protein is CASTPGRSPLHF. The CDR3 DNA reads TGTGCCAGCACCCCAGGGCGATCACCCCTCCACTTT.

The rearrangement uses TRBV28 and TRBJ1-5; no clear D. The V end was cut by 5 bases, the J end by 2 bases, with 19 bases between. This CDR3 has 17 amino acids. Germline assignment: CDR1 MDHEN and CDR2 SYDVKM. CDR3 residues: CASSPIRSSPGNQPQHF. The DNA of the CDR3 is TGTGCCAGCAGTCCCATCAGGTCGTCACCGGGCAATCAGCCCCAGCATTTT.

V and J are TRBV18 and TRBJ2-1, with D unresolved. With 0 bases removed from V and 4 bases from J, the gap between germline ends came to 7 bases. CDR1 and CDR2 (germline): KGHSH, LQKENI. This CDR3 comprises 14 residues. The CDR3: CASSPPIEYNEQFF. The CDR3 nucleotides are TGTGCCAGCTCACCACCAATCGAGTACAATGAGCAGTTCTTC.

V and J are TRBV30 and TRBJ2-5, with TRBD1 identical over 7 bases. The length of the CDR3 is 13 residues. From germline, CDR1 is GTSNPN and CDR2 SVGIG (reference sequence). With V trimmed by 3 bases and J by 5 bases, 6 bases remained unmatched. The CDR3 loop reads CAWRARGMETQYF. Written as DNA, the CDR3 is TGTGCCTGGAGGGCCAGGGGGATGGAGACCCAGTACTTC. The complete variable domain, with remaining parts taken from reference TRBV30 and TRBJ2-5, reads SQTIHQWPATLVQPVGSPLSLECTVEGTSNPNLYWYRQAAGRGLQLLFYSVGIGQISSEVPQNLSASRPQDRQFILSSKKLLLSDSGFYLCAWRARGMETQYFGPGTRLLVL.

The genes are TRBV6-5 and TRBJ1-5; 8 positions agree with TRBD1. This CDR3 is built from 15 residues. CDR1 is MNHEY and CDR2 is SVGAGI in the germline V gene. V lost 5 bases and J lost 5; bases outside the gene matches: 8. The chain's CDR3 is CASSTRTGLDQPQHF. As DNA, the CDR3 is TGTGCCAGCAGTACACGGACAGGGCTTGATCAGCCCCAGCATTTT.